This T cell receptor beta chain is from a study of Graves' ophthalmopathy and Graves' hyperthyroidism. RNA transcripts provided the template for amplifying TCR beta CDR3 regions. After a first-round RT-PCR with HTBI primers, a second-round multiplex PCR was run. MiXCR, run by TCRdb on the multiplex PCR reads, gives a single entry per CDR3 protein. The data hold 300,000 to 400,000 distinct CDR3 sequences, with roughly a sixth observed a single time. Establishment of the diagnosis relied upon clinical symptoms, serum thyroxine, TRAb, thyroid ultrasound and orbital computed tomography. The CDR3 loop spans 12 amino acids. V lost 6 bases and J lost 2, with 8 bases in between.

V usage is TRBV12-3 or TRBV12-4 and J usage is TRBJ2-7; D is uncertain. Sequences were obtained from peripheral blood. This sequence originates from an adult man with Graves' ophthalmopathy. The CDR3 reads CASRRIPYEQYF. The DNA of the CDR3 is TGTGCCAGCAGGCGGATTCCCTACGAGCAGTACTTC.